Presented here are 14 T cell receptor beta chains from one specimen sequenced in a study of lymphopenia after photon versus proton radiotherapy. This table comes from immunoSEQ multiplex PCR, and its TCRdb copy is limited to in-frame clones, with some not included. This sample has roughly 64,000 clones, with approximately 86% found just once. Sequenced here: peripheral blood, sampled from a patient treated with proton-based radiotherapy. The source of these receptors is a man older than 75 with esophageal cancer.

This rearrangement joins TRBV5-6 to TRBJ2-3; D call uncertain. The CDR3 has 16 residues. V was trimmed by 3 bases and J by 2 bases, leaving 16 bases between them. The germline gives CDR1 SGHDT, CDR2 YYEEEE. The CDR3 DNA sequence: TGTGCCAGCAGCTCCCTCGTTGGGGTGCTCACAGATACGCAGTATTTT. Amino acid sequence: CASSSLVGVLTDTQYF.

The genes are TRBV5-1 and TRBJ1-4; TRBD1 matches 7 bases. Germline lookup yields CDR1 SGHRS and CDR2 YFSETQ. There are 17 residues in the CDR3. V was pared by 3 bases and J by 2 bases, with 10 bases of the junction left unmatched. This chain's CDR3 is CASSWGDRAWTNEKLFF. CDR3 bases: TGCGCCAGCAGCTGGGGCGACAGGGCTTGGACTAATGAAAAACTGTTTTTT. Full variable domain (rest looked up from reference TRBV5-1 and TRBJ1-4): KAGVTQTPRYLIKTRGQQVTLSCSPISGHRSVSWYQQTPGQGLQFLFEYFSETQRNKGNFPGRFSGRQFSNSRSEMNVSTLELGDSALYLCASSWGDRAWTNEKLFFGSGTQLSVL.

As for this clone: The junction does not match germline at one end; this may be a read error. The V and J genes are TRBV18 and TRBJ2-7, with TRBD1 matching over 11 bases. The V gene's germline CDR1 is KGHSH and CDR2 LQKENI. The CDR3 has 15 residues. The CDR3 bases are TGTGCCAACTCACCTGCGGGACAGGGGGGCTACGAGCAGTACTTC. It yields the protein CANSPAGQGGYEQYF.

V usage is TRBV4-3 and J usage is TRBJ1-1; 10 bases are a match to TRBD1. V shed 3 bases, J shed 4 bases, and the junction held 8 bases outside the gene matches. Per the germline V gene, CDR1 is LGHNA and CDR2 is YSLEER. There are 16 residues in the CDR3. The CDR3 is CASSQGTGEGFTEAFF. The CDR3 DNA follows: TGCGCCAGCAGCCAGGGGACAGGGGAAGGGTTCACTGAAGCTTTCTTT.

V gene TRBV7-9 combines with J gene TRBJ2-5; TRBD2 is a possible D gene (7 bases). Germline CDR1 reads SEHNR; CDR2 reads FQNEAQ (reference sequence). The CDR3 loop spans 18 amino acids. The V end was cut by 4 bases, the J end by 0 bases, with 21 bases between. CDR3 in amino acids: CASSSTGHAGTNQETQYF. In DNA, the CDR3 is TGTGCCAGCAGCTCAACGGGACACGCCGGGACTAACCAAGAGACCCAGTACTTC.

Comments on this clone: Other DNA sequences from this sample encode an identical CDR3 as well. V usage is TRBV13 and J usage is TRBJ2-3, with TRBD1 identical over 8 bases. CDR1 and CDR2 from the germline V gene are PRHDT and FYEKMQ (reference sequence). This CDR3 spans 15 amino acids. The junction had 10 bases not matched to a gene; V was cut back by 5 bases and J by 6 bases. CDR3 bases: TGTGCCAGCAGCACTCGGACAGGGTGGACGGATACGCAGTATTTT. This encodes CASSTRTGWTDTQYF.

This clone appeared a few times. The chain is built from TRBV7-9 and TRBJ2-3, with D uncertain. This CDR3 contains 12 residues. The V gene lost 4 bases and the J gene lost 6 bases, with 8 bases spanning the gap. The germline V gene encodes CDR1 SEHNR and CDR2 FQNEAQ (reference sequence). The CDR3 DNA is TGTGCCAGCAGCTCTAGGTGGGATACGCAGTATTTT. It specifies CASSSRWDTQYF.

This clone was detected only a few times. The chain combines TRBV16 with TRBJ1-2; D is unclear. Germline V gene sequence: CDR1 KGHSY, CDR2 FQNENV. This CDR3 is 12 amino acids long. Trimming left V 4 bases short and J 8 bases short, with 11 bases between. Here the CDR3 DNA reads TGTGCCAGCAGCCCCTTAGGAGGCGGCTACACCTTC. This codes for CASSPLGGGYTF.

This chain links TRBV5-1 with TRBJ2-2; no firm D call. The V gene lost 0 bases and the J gene lost 6 bases, with 3 bases spanning the gap. The CDR3 runs to 12 residues. Germline assignment: CDR1 SGHRS and CDR2 YFSETQ. CDR3 DNA: TGCGCCAGCAGCTTGGGATCCGGGGAGCTGTTTTTT. Protein product: CASSLGSGELFF.

The chain employs TRBV6-6 and TRBJ1-2, with D perhaps matching TRBD1 (6 bases). The germline CDR1 and CDR2 sequences are MNHNY and SVGAGI (reference sequence). Deletions cut 11 bases from V and 4 bases from J, with 23 bases between. CDR3 length equals 15 residues. The CDR3 nucleotides are TGTGCCTCCACAAACCCAGGGGTTTGGGTCTATGGCTACACCTTC. It translates to CASTNPGVWVYGYTF.

The chain links TRBV4-3 to TRBJ1-2; TRBD1 aligns across 8 bases. V lost 4 bases to trimming and J lost 4 bases; unmatched junction nucleotides: 11. This CDR3 spans 16 amino acids. The germline V gene has CDR1 LGHNA and CDR2 YSLEER. DNA for the CDR3: TGCGCCAGCAGCCCCCTTGGGACAGGCGGGGGCTATGGCTACACCTTC. Its protein is CASSPLGTGGGYGYTF.

The chain couples TRBV9 to TRBJ2-5, with 13 bases that match TRBD2. The CDR3 length is 18 residues. CDR1 and CDR2 (germline): SGDLS, YYNGEE. Trimming cost V 0 bases and J 3 bases; bases outside gene matches: 8. The CDR3 DNA reads TGTGCCAGCAGCGTAGAGACCGGGACTAGCGGGGTGAAAGAGACCCAGTACTTC. It translates to CASSVETGTSGVKETQYF.

The CDR3, as DNA: TGTGCCAGCAGCTTGGAGACAGTGGCTTATGGCTACACCTTC. Its protein is CASSLETVAYGYTF. The chain is built from TRBV5-5 and TRBJ1-2, with D possibly TRBD1 on 5 matching bases. Germline CDR1 is SGHKS and CDR2 is YYEKEE (reference sequence). CDR3 length equals 14 residues. V gave up 0 bases and J gave up 5 bases, with 11 bases separating them.

The rearrangement joins TRBV27 to TRBJ2-3; no clear D. The length of the CDR3 is 15 residues. The V gene lost 5 bases and the J gene lost 2 bases, with 14 bases spanning the gap. Germline V lookup: CDR1 MNHEY, CDR2 SMNVEV (reference sequence). This chain's CDR3 is CASSPTWANTDTQYF. The CDR3 DNA is TGTGCCAGCAGTCCCACGTGGGCAAACACAGATACGCAGTATTTT.